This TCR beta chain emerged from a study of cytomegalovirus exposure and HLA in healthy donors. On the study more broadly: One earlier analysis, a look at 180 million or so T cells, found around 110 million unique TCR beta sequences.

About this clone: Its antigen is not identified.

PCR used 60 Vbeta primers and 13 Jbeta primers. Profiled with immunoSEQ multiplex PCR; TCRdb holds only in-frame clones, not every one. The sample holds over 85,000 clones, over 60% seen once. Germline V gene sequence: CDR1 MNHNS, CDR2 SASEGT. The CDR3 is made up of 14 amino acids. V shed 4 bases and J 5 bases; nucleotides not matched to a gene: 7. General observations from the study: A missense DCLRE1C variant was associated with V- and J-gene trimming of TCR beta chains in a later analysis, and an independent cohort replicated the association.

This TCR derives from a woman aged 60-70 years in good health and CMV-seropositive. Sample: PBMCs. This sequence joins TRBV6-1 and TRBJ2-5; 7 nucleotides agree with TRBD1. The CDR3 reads CASSVPGQRETQYF. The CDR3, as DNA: TGTGCCAGCAGTGTCCCGGGACAGAGGGAGACCCAGTACTTC.